There are a few counts of the clone carrying this T cell receptor beta chain. Its antigen is as yet unknown. The sample comes from a study of CD8 T cells in ankylosing spondylitis. This CDR3 contains 15 residues. Germline V CDR1 and CDR2: MNHNS, SASEGT. V lost 6 bases and J 2 bases, leaving 14 bases between the germline ends. One entry per CDR3 protein results from TCRdb running MiXCR on the 5' RACE reads. The sample holds just over 150,000 distinct CDR3 sequences, about 16% seen once. Findings and caveats of the study: According to the report, clones linked to the disease were significantly enriched in matched synovial fluid samples taken from ankylosing spondylitis patients. Made up of several highly homologous variants, a TCR beta motif appeared characteristic of ankylosing spondylitis blood.

The chain combines TRBV6-1 with TRBJ1-5; weak D call: TRBD1 (6 bases). This receptor was obtained from a male donor with ankylosing spondylitis or in good health (not recorded which). Sequenced input: blood, either unsorted or a sorted T cell fraction (not recorded which). CDR3 residues: CASRRAGVGNQPQHF. In DNA, the CDR3 is TGTGCCAGCAGAAGGGCAGGGGTGGGCAATCAGCCCCAGCATTTT.